The text below deals with one T cell receptor (beta chain). Its antigen is still unknown. The unexposed donors gave CD4+ T cells in about 2010-2019, prior to COVID-19. The cells were cultured for about ten days before CD4+ T cells were isolated. This entry is derived from a study of CD4 T cells in relation to SARS-CoV-2 and coronaviruses. Profiling relied on immunoSEQ multiplex PCR, and the TCRdb table lists in-frame clones only, not all of them. The repertoire consists of around 25,000 clones, with around 76% occurring once and the leading ten covering more than 9%. This receptor was taken from a human donor in good health. Sequencing was done on a sample of CD4+ T cells from PBMCs, cultured in vitro.

The CDR3 loop is CASSVNSQETQYF. The CDR3 DNA follows: TGTGCCAGCAGCGTAAACAGCCAAGAGACCCAGTACTTC. The V call is TRBV9, the J call TRBJ2-5; D remains ambiguous. Germline V CDR1 and CDR2: SGDLS, YYNGEE. The CDR3 length is 13 residues. Trimming left V 1 base short and J 1 base short, with 5 bases between. Full variable domain (outside the CDR3, taken from reference TRBV9 and TRBJ2-5): DSGVTQTPKHLITATGQRVTLRCSPRSGDLSVYWYQQSLDQGLQFLIQYYNGEERAKGNILERFSAQQFPDLHSELNLSSLELGDSALYFCASSVNSQETQYFGPGTRLLVL.